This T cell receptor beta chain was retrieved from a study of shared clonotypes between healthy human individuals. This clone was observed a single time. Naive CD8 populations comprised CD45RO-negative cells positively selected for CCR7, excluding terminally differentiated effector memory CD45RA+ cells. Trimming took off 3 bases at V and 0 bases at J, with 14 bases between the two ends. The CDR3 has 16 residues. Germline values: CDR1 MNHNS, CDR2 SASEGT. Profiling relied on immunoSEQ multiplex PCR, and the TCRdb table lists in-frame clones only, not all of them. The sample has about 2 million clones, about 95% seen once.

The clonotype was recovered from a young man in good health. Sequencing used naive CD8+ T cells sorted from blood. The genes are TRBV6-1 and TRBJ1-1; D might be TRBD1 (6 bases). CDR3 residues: CASSEGAAFMNTEAFF. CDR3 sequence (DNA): TGTGCCAGCAGTGAGGGGGCAGCTTTTATGAACACTGAAGCTTTCTTT.